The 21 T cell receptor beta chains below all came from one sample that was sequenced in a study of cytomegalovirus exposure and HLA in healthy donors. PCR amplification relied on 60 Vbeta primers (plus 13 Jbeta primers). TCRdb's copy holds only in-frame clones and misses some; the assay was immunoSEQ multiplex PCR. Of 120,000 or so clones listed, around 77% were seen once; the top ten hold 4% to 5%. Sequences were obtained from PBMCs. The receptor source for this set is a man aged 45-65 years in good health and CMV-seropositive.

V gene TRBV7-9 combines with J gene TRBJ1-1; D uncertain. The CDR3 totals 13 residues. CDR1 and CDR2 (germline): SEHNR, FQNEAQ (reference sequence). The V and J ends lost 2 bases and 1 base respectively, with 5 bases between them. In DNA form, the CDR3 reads TGTGCCAGCAGCTTATTACAGAACACTGAAGCTTTCTTT. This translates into CASSLLQNTEAFF.

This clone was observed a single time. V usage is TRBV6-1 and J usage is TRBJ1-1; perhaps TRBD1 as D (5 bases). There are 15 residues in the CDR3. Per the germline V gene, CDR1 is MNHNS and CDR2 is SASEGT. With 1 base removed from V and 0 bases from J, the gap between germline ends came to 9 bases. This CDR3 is CASSEDGRVNTEAFF. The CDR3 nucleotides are TGTGCCAGCAGTGAAGACGGCAGGGTGAACACTGAAGCTTTCTTT.

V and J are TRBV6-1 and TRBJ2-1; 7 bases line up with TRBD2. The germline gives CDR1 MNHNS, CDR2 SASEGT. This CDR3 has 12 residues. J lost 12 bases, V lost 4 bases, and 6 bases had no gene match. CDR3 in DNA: TGTGCCAGCAGTGGGCATTGGGGGGGGCAGTTCTTC. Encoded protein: CASSGHWGGQFF.

CDR3 coding DNA: TGTGCCAGCAGCCCCGCGGAGGAGACCCAGTACTTC. It specifies CASSPAEETQYF. The rearrangement uses TRBV21-1 and TRBJ2-5; TRBD2 is taken as the D call from the table, unchecked against the DNA. TRBV21-1 is a recognized pseudogene. The CDR3 length is 12 residues.

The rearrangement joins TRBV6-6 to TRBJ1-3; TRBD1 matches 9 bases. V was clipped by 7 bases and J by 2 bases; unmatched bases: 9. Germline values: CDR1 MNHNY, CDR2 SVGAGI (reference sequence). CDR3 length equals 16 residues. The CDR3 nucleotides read TGTGCCAGCACCGCCGGACAGGGGTTGACTGGAAACACCATATATTTT. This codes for CASTAGQGLTGNTIYF.

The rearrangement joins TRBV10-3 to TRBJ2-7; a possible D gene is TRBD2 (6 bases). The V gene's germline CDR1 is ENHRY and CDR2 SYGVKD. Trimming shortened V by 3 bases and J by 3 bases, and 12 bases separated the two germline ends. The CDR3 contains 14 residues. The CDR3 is CAISEDKGGYEQYF. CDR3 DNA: TGTGCCATCAGTGAAGATAAGGGAGGCTACGAGCAGTACTTC.

DNA for the CDR3: TGTGCCAGTAGTTTAGGGACATCCCCAGAGACCCAGTACTTC. This codes for CASSLGTSPETQYF. This sequence joins TRBV19 and TRBJ2-5, with D possibly TRBD1 on 6 matching bases. The germline V gene has CDR1 LNHDA and CDR2 SQIVND (reference sequence). The CDR3 runs 14 residues. Trimming took 5 bases from V and 4 from J, leaving 14 bases between them.

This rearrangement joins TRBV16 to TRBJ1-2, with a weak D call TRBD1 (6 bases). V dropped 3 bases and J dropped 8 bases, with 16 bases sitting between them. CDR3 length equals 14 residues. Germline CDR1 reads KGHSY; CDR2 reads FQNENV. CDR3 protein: CASSHLTGVEGYTF. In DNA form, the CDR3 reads TGTGCCAGCAGCCATTTGACAGGAGTGGAGGGCTACACCTTC.

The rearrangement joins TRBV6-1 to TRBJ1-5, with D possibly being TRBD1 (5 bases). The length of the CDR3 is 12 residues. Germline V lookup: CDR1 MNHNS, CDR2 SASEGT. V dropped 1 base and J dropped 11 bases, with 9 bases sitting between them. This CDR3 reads CASSEGGGAQHF. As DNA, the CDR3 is TGTGCCAGCAGTGAAGGTGGGGGGGCCCAGCATTTT.

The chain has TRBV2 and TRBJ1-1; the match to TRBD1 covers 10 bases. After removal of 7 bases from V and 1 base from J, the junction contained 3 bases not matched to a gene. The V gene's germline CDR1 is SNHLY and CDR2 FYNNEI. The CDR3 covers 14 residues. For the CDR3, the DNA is TGTGCCAGCACCCGACAGGGGGCGAACACTGAAGCTTTCTTT. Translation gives CASTRQGANTEAFF. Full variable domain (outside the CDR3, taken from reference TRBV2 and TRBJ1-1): EPEVTQTPSHQVTQMGQEVILRCVPISNHLYFYWYRQILGQKVEFLVSFYNNEISEKSEIFDDQFSVERPDGSNFTLKIRSTKLEDSAMYFCASTRQGANTEAFFGQGTRLTVV.

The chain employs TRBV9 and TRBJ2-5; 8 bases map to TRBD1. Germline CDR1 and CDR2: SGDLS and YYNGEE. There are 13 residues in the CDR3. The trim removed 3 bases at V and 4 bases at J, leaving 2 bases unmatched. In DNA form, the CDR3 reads TGTGCCAGCAGCGGGACAGGGAGAGAGACCCAGTACTTC. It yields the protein CASSGTGRETQYF.

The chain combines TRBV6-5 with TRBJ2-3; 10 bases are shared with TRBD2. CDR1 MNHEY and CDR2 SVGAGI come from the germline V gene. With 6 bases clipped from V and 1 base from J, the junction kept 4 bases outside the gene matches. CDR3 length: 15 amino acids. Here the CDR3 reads CASSRTSGRTDTQYF. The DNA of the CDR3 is TGTGCCAGCAGCCGGACTAGCGGCCGCACAGATACGCAGTATTTT.

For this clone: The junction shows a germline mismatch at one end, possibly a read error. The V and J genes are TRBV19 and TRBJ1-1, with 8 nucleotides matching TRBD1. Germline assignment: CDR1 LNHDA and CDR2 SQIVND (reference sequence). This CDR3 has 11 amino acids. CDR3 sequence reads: CARTQGARGVF. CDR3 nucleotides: TGTGCCAGGACCCAGGGGGCGCGCGGAGTATTT.

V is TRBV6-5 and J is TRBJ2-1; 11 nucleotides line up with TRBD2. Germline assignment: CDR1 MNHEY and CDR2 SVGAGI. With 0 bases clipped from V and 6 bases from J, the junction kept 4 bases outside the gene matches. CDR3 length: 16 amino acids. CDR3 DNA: TGTGCCAGCAGTTACTCGGGACTAGCGGAGAGCAATGAGCAGTTCTTC. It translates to CASSYSGLAESNEQFF.

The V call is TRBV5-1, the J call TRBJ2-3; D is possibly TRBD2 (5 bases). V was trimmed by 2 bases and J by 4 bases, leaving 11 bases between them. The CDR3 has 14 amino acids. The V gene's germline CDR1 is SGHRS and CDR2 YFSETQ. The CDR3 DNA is TGCGCCAGCAGCTTAAGGGAGTTGGCAGATACGCAGTATTTT. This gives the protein CASSLRELADTQYF.

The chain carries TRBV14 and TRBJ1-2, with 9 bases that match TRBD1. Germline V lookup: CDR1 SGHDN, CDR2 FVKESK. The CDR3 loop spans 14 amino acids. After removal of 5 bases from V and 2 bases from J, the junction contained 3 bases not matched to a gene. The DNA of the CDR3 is TGTGCCAGCAGCTTCGACAGGGGGAACTATGGCTACACCTTC. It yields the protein CASSFDRGNYGYTF. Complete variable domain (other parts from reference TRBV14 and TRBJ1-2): EAGVTQFPSHSVIEKGQTVTLRCDPISGHDNLYWYRRVMGKEIKFLLHFVKESKQDESGMPNNRFLAERTGGTYSTLKVQPAELEDSGVYFCASSFDRGNYGYTFGSGTRLTVV.

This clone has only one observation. Written as DNA, the CDR3 is TGTGCCAGCAAAGCTTCGAGGGATGGCTACACCTTC. Amino acid sequence: CASKASRDGYTF. V usage is TRBV14 and J usage is TRBJ1-2, with D uncertain. Germline loops: CDR1 SGHDN, CDR2 FVKESK. This CDR3 has 12 residues. The ends were cut back, 7 bases at V and 6 bases at J, with 12 bases in the middle.

The CDR3 here is CASSPGTLGTNEKLFF. The DNA for the CDR3 is TGCGCCAGCAGCCCCGGGACACTTGGAACTAATGAAAAACTGTTTTTT. V and J are TRBV5-1 and TRBJ1-4; perhaps TRBD1 as D (6 bases). This CDR3 region has 16 residues. Germline CDR1 reads SGHRS; CDR2 reads YFSETQ. V was trimmed by 4 bases and J by 1 base, leaving 14 bases between them.

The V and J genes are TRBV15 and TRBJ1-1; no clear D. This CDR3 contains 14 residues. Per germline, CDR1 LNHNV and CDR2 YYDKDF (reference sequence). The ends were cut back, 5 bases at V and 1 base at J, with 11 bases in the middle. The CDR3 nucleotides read TGTGCCACCAGCTCGCGGACTGAGAACACTGAAGCTTTCTTT. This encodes CATSSRTENTEAFF.

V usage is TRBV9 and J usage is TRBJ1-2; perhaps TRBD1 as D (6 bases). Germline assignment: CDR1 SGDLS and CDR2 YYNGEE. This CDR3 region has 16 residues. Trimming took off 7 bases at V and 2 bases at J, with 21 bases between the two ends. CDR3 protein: CASSPFQTGNNYGYTF. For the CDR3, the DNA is TGTGCCAGCTCGCCCTTCCAAACAGGGAACAACTATGGCTACACCTTC. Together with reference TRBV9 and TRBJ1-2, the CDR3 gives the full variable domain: DSGVTQTPKHLITATGQRVTLRCSPRSGDLSVYWYQQSLDQGLQFLIQYYNGEERAKGNILERFSAQQFPDLHSELNLSSLELGDSALYFCASSPFQTGNNYGYTFGSGTRLTVV.

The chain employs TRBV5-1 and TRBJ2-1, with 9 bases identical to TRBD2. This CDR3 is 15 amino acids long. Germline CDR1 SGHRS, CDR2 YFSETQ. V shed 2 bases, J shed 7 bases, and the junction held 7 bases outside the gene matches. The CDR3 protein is CASSFSGTSLNEQFF. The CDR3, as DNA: TGCGCCAGCAGCTTTTCCGGGACTAGCCTAAATGAGCAGTTCTTC. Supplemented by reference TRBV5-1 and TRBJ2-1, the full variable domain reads KAGVTQTPRYLIKTRGQQVTLSCSPISGHRSVSWYQQTPGQGLQFLFEYFSETQRNKGNFPGRFSGRQFSNSRSEMNVSTLELGDSALYLCASSFSGTSLNEQFFGPGTRLTVL.